Below, 28 T cell receptor beta chains from the same sample are listed, as sequenced in a study of T cell repertoires in cytomegalovirus infection. Each CDR3 protein is one row after TCRdb ran MiXCR on the reads. The data hold about 310,000 distinct CDR3 sequences, with around 25% observed a single time. These receptors have no known antigen. The input for sequencing was cultured PBMCs, taken from culture after CMV antigen stimulation. These receptors were collected from a human donor in good health (CMV status not recorded). Some clones in this sample may be carry-over from other donors' samples.

The table lists this clonotype with a count of one. This chain joins TRBV14 and TRBJ1-1, with a possible D match to TRBD1 (5 bases). The CDR3 has 16 amino acids. Germline V lookup: CDR1 SGHDN, CDR2 FVKESK. The ends were cut back, 4 bases at V and 1 base at J, with 16 bases in the middle. CDR3 sequence (DNA): TGTGCCAGCAGCCCTCTCTTGGGGCGTCCGAACACTGAAGCTTTCTTT. Its protein is CASSPLLGRPNTEAFF.

This clonotype has more than one count but fewer than ten. The rearrangement joins TRBV7-8 to TRBJ2-1; D not certain. V lost 4 bases and J 8 bases, leaving 9 bases between the germline ends. The V gene's germline CDR1 is SGHVS and CDR2 FQNEAQ. This CDR3 spans 12 amino acids. CDR3 sequence reads: CASSSYSDEQFF. Here the CDR3 DNA reads TGTGCCAGCAGCTCCTACTCTGATGAGCAGTTCTTC.

This clonotype has only a few counts. The rearrangement joins TRBV19 to TRBJ1-6; TRBD1 is a possible D gene (5 bases). The CDR3 is 17 amino acids. V lost 4 bases and J 2 bases, leaving 15 bases between the germline ends. Looked up from germline, CDR1 is LNHDA and CDR2 is SQIVND (reference sequence). CDR3 sequence: CASSNLQGRPYNSPLHF. As DNA, the CDR3 is TGTGCCAGTAGTAATTTGCAGGGACGACCCTATAATTCACCCCTCCACTTT. Full variable domain (remainder filled in from reference TRBV19 and TRBJ1-6): DGGITQSPKYLFRKEGQNVTLSCEQNLNHDAMYWYRQDPGQGLRLIYYSQIVNDFQKGDIAEGYSVSREKKESFPLTVTSAQKNPTAFYLCASSNLQGRPYNSPLHFGNGTRLTVT.

This chain links TRBV7-2 with TRBJ2-1; 9 bases line up with TRBD2. Looked up from germline, CDR1 is SGHTA and CDR2 is FQGNSA. The V segment lost 5 bases and the J segment 7 bases; nucleotides outside the gene matches: 6. The CDR3 has 14 residues. The DNA of the CDR3 is TGTGCCAGCAGCAACGGCGGGAGGGCTAATGAGCAGTTCTTC. Its translation is CASSNGGRANEQFF.

There are many counts of this clonotype. The V gene is TRBV7-2, the J gene TRBJ1-2; D is undetermined. Germline CDR1 reads SGHTA; CDR2 reads FQGNSA. There are 14 residues in the CDR3. V lost 5 bases and J 8 bases, leaving 18 bases between the germline ends. The CDR3 here is CASSRTEDHGGYTF. CDR3 DNA: TGTGCCAGCAGCCGTACCGAAGACCATGGAGGCTACACCTTC.

This clonotype showed up many times. This chain uses TRBV7-2 with TRBJ2-5; D unclear. The CDR3 runs 11 residues. The V and J ends lost 5 bases and 2 bases respectively, with 3 bases between them. Germline CDR1 is SGHTA and CDR2 is FQGNSA. The CDR3 here is CASSAQETQYF. The CDR3 DNA reads TGTGCCAGCAGCGCACAAGAGACCCAGTACTTC.

The table lists this clonotype with many counts. V is TRBV6-1 and J is TRBJ1-5; no clear D gene. V dropped 6 bases and J dropped 7 bases, with 16 bases sitting between them. Germline-derived CDR1 and CDR2 are MNHNS and SASEGT. The CDR3 covers 14 residues. The CDR3 spells CASSLIIGGQPQHF. The CDR3 region has the DNA TGTGCCAGCAGCCTAATCATCGGAGGGCAGCCCCAGCATTTT.

This clonotype has a count of ten or more. The chain is built from TRBV7-2 and TRBJ2-1; either TRBD1 or TRBD2 may supply D (5 bases each). Germline CDR1 reads SGHTA; CDR2 reads FQGNSA. With 5 bases removed from V and 9 bases from J, the gap between germline ends came to 14 bases. This CDR3 region has 13 residues. Here the CDR3 reads CASSRGGLGEQFF. In DNA form, the CDR3 reads TGTGCCAGCAGCCGTGGGGGTCTTGGTGAGCAGTTCTTC.

The chain employs TRBV12-3 or TRBV12-4 and TRBJ2-5; the match to TRBD2 covers 9 bases. This CDR3 contains 13 residues. With V trimmed by 10 bases and J by 5 bases, 8 bases remained unmatched. The CDR3 DNA reads TGTGCCACCTCTTTAGCGGGGGTGGAGACCCAGTACTTC. It yields the protein CATSLAGVETQYF.

The chain combines TRBV19 with TRBJ2-1; 10 nucleotides match TRBD1. CDR3 length: 21 residues. CDR1 and CDR2 from the germline V gene are LNHDA and SQIVND (reference sequence). Trimming at V came to 6 bases and at J to 4 bases, leaving 24 bases not matched to a gene. The CDR3 reads CASRDRGLAGLTWGPYNEQFF. CDR3 in DNA: TGTGCCAGTAGAGACAGGGGGCTAGCGGGCCTTACTTGGGGTCCATACAATGAGCAGTTCTTC.

This clonotype has just a few counts. This chain uses TRBV6-5 with TRBJ2-5, with D maybe TRBD2 (5 bases). Deletions cut 6 bases from V and 5 bases from J, with 16 bases between. Germline V lookup: CDR1 MNHEY, CDR2 SVGAGI. This CDR3 spans 14 amino acids. The DNA for the CDR3 is TGTGCCAGCAGGAAACTAGTACTTGCCGAGACCCAGTACTTC. Its translation: CASRKLVLAETQYF.

This clonotype came up a few times. In DNA, the CDR3 is TGTGCCAGCAGTCCCACAGGGGACAATGAGCAGTTCTTC. Encoded protein: CASSPTGDNEQFF. The chain carries TRBV12-3 or TRBV12-4 and TRBJ2-1; 7 bases agree with TRBD1. The length of the CDR3 is 13 residues. After removal of 5 bases from V and 5 bases from J, the junction contained 3 bases not matched to a gene.

The sample holds a few counts of this clonotype. The chain combines TRBV5-5 with TRBJ2-2; D unclear. The CDR3 loop spans 15 amino acids. V was clipped by 6 bases and J by 3 bases, with 15 bases between them. Germline CDR1 is SGHKS and CDR2 is YYEKEE (reference sequence). CDR3 residues: CASTLYASYTGELFF. In nucleotides, the CDR3 is TGTGCCAGCACCCTGTATGCCTCGTACACCGGGGAGCTGTTTTTT.

There are many counts of this clonotype. The J gene is TRBJ2-3, the V gene TRBV11-2; either TRBD1 or TRBD2 may supply D (5 bases each). Germline CDR1 SGHAT, CDR2 FQNNGV. This CDR3 region has 20 residues. Trimming removed 4 bases from V and 2 bases from J, with 28 bases in between. The CDR3, as DNA: TGTGCCAGCAGCTCCCCGAGGCCAGGGACGGGACGGCGAAACACAGATACGCAGTATTTT. Translation gives CASSSPRPGTGRRNTDTQYF.

This clonotype was seen a single time. The CDR3 sequence is CSAGLTRAGQYF. In DNA, the CDR3 is TGCAGTGCTGGGTTGACGAGGGCAGGGCAGTACTTC. This rearrangement joins TRBV20-1 to TRBJ2-7; perhaps TRBD2 as D (5 bases). This CDR3 spans 12 amino acids. V lost 5 bases to trimming and J lost 9 bases, with 17 bases between them. CDR1 is DFQATT, CDR2 SNEGSKA, per germline (reference sequence).

This clonotype was observed a handful of times. The chain links TRBV7-2 to TRBJ2-3; D remains unclear. Between the trimmed V and J ends, which lost 5 bases and 2 bases, there was a span of 17 bases. This CDR3 comprises 16 residues. Per the germline V gene, CDR1 is SGHTA and CDR2 is FQGNSA. The DNA of the CDR3 is TGTGCCAGCAGCCCCGGGCGCCACTTTACCACAGATACGCAGTATTTT. Translation gives CASSPGRHFTTDTQYF.

This clonotype has ten or more counts. The gene calls are TRBV4-1 and TRBJ1-6; a weak D match, TRBD1 (6 bases). Germline assignment: CDR1 MGHRA and CDR2 YSYEKL. There are 16 residues in the CDR3. Trimming cost V 1 base and J 6 bases, with 13 bases left between them. This chain's CDR3 is CASSQVGGRTNSPLHF. The CDR3 bases are TGCGCCAGCAGCCAAGTTGGGGGGCGGACTAATTCACCCCTCCACTTT.

This clonotype has only a few counts. CDR3 residues: CASSRDRGQETQYF. The CDR3 DNA is TGTGCCAGCAGCCGAGACAGGGGGCAAGAGACCCAGTACTTC. The chain employs TRBV7-2 and TRBJ2-5; TRBD1 matches at 9 bases. The CDR3 is 14 amino acids. V trimming: 5 bases; J trimming: 2 bases; junction bases outside the gene matches: 3. The V gene's germline CDR1 is SGHTA and CDR2 FQGNSA.

This clonotype has just a few counts. The V and J genes are TRBV6-6 and TRBJ1-5, with a possible D match to TRBD1 (6 bases). The CDR3 totals 14 residues. The germline V and J ends were trimmed by 2 bases and 9 bases, with 14 bases remaining between them. Looked up from germline, CDR1 is MNHNY and CDR2 is SVGAGI (reference sequence). The CDR3 DNA is TGTGCCAGCAGTTACCCGGCCGGGGGCCCGCCCCAGCATTTT. Translated, it gives CASSYPAGGPPQHF.

The chain links TRBV12-3 or TRBV12-4 to TRBJ1-2; TRBD1 agrees at 10 bases. V was clipped by 4 bases and J by 7 bases; unmatched bases: 3. This CDR3 has 13 amino acids. Here the CDR3 reads CASSSRDRGGYTF. The CDR3 region has the DNA TGTGCCAGCAGTTCACGGGACAGGGGTGGCTACACCTTC.

The rearrangement links TRBV7-2 to TRBJ2-2, with unresolved D. This CDR3 spans 14 amino acids. The V and J ends lost 3 bases and 1 base respectively, with 6 bases between them. Germline CDR1 and CDR2: SGHTA and FQGNSA. CDR3 in amino acids: CASSFQQNTGELFF. In DNA form, the CDR3 reads TGTGCCAGCAGCTTTCAACAGAACACCGGGGAGCTGTTTTTT.

This chain connects TRBV7-8 to TRBJ2-3; 9 bases map to TRBD2. The V segment lost 8 bases and the J segment 2 bases; nucleotides outside the gene matches: 8. Germline assignment: CDR1 SGHVS and CDR2 FQNEAQ. This CDR3 comprises 15 residues. CDR3: CASSSSGIYTDTQYF. The DNA for the CDR3 is TGTGCCAGCTCCTCTAGCGGGATTTACACAGATACGCAGTATTTT.

This clonotype has just a few counts. This chain connects TRBV18 to TRBJ2-2; D is unresolved. The germline V gene encodes CDR1 KGHSH and CDR2 LQKENI. Trimming removed 6 bases from V and 7 bases from J, with 12 bases in between. CDR3 size: 13 residues. This CDR3 reads CASSPPHIGELFF. CDR3 nucleotides: TGTGCCAGCTCCCCTCCGCATATCGGGGAGCTGTTTTTT.

This clonotype has only a few counts. The chain recombines TRBV18 with TRBJ1-5, with 9 bases fitting TRBD1. Germline CDR1 reads KGHSH; CDR2 reads LQKENI. Trimming took 2 bases from V and 3 from J; bases not matched to a gene: 2. The CDR3 is 15 residues long. In DNA, the CDR3 is TGTGCCAGCTCACCAGGGACAGGGTACAATCAGCCCCAGCATTTT. It yields the protein CASSPGTGYNQPQHF.

There are many counts of this clonotype. CDR3 sequence: CASSLGLAGDEQFF. The CDR3 DNA follows: TGTGCCAGCAGCCTTGGACTAGCGGGTGATGAGCAGTTCTTC. V and J are TRBV7-2 and TRBJ2-1; 11 nucleotides agree with TRBD2. V lost 5 bases to trimming and J lost 8 bases; unmatched junction nucleotides: 5. Germline V lookup: CDR1 SGHTA, CDR2 FQGNSA. CDR3 length equals 14 residues.

This clonotype was counted a few times. The chain links TRBV20-1 to TRBJ2-3, with 7 nucleotides matching TRBD2. The CDR3 is 12 residues long. In germline, CDR1 is DFQATT, CDR2 SNEGSKA (reference sequence). This CDR3 reads CSKRDYTDTQYF. CDR3 DNA sequence: TGCAGCAAAAGGGACTACACAGATACGCAGTATTTT.

The J gene is TRBJ2-5, the V gene TRBV5-1; possibly TRBD1 for D (6 bases). The CDR3 is made up of 13 amino acids. Germline V gene sequence: CDR1 SGHRS, CDR2 YFSETQ. V shed 6 bases and J shed 2 bases, with 11 bases lying between them. CDR3 sequence reads: CASTLDRQETQYF. The CDR3 DNA is TGCGCCAGCACCCTTGACAGGCAAGAGACCCAGTACTTC.

The V call is TRBV18, the J call TRBJ2-2, with D unresolved. Germline V lookup: CDR1 KGHSH, CDR2 LQKENI. Trimming took off 2 bases at V and 0 bases at J, with 7 bases between the two ends. The CDR3 sequence is 15 residues long. CDR3 sequence (DNA): TGTGCCAGCTCACCAGGGCTTACGAACACCGGGGAGCTGTTTTTT. This codes for CASSPGLTNTGELFF.